These T cell receptor beta chains were read from a single sample in a study of OX40 agonist ivuxolimab in advanced cancers. Clones were sequenced by immunoSEQ multiplex PCR, and TCRdb holds only the in-frame ones, with some missing. This repertoire shows approximately 81,000 clones, over 70% found once; its top ten account for roughly 4.5%. The sample consisted of CD4+ or CD8+ T cells sorted from blood, taken in a trial of the OX40 agonist ivuxolimab. These receptors all come from an adult with an advanced solid tumor such as melanoma, head and neck, liver or kidney cancer. The CDR3 runs from the conserved cysteine through the conserved F or W. Fields, in order: D gene, clone size, V gene, J gene, CDR3 protein, CDR3 DNA. The D gene is left open where the match is weak. Clone sizes are given selectively: once, few, many, or a class where the clone is expanded.

TRBD2	once	TRBV11-3	TRBJ2-5	CASSLRVGAGVVETQYF	TGTGCCAGCAGCTTAAGGGTGGGAGCGGGGGTGGTAGAGACCCAGTACTTC
TRBD2	NA	TRBV6-1	TRBJ2-7	CASSESLAGIYYYEQYF	TGTGCCAGCAGTGAAAGTCTAGCGGGGATCTATTACTACGAGCAGTACTTC
NA	NA	TRBV18	TRBJ2-4	CASSPNRGAKNIQYF	TGTGCCAGCTCACCAAATCGGGGGGCCAAAAACATTCAGTACTTC
NA	few	TRBV11-2	TRBJ2-3	CASSLSWDILSDTQYF	TGTGCCAGCAGCTTATCCTGGGACATATTATCAGATACGCAGTATTTT
TRBD1	once	TRBV10-3	TRBJ2-7	CAISAGQGWGEQYF	TGTGCCATCAGCGCGGGACAGGGCTGGGGCGAGCAGTACTTC
NA	NA	TRBV7-2	TRBJ2-7	CASSFGQVGEQYF	TGTGCCAGCAGCTTCGGCCAGGTGGGGGAGCAGTACTTC
TRBD2	NA	TRBV5-1	TRBJ2-3	CASSSSVAGDPTDTQYF	TGCGCCAGCAGCTCCTCTGTAGCGGGAGACCCAACAGATACGCAGTATTTT
NA	NA	TRBV5-4	TRBJ1-1	CASSSGTRGQGEAFF	TGTGCCAGCAGCTCAGGGACAAGGGGTCAGGGTGAAGCTTTCTTT
NA	NA	TRBV29-1	TRBJ1-5	CSVTFLGAGGPQHF	TGCAGCGTGACTTTTCTAGGGGCCGGGGGGCCCCAGCATTTT
NA	NA	TRBV9	TRBJ2-1	CASSLGGTPLRYEQFF	TGTGCCAGCAGCCTCGGGGGGACACCCCTTCGGTATGAGCAGTTCTTC
TRBD2	NA	TRBV6-5	TRBJ2-7	CASRSGGPYEQYF	TGTGCCAGCAGGAGCGGGGGCCCCTACGAGCAGTACTTC
NA	NA	TRBV30	TRBJ2-1	CAWTQQGLYYNEQFF	TGTGCCTGGACGCAGCAGGGGCTGTACTACAATGAGCAGTTCTTC
NA	NA	TRBV7-9	TRBJ1-1	CASRPGGGQRIAEAFF	TGTGCCAGCAGACCTGGAGGGGGACAAAGGATCGCTGAAGCTTTCTTT